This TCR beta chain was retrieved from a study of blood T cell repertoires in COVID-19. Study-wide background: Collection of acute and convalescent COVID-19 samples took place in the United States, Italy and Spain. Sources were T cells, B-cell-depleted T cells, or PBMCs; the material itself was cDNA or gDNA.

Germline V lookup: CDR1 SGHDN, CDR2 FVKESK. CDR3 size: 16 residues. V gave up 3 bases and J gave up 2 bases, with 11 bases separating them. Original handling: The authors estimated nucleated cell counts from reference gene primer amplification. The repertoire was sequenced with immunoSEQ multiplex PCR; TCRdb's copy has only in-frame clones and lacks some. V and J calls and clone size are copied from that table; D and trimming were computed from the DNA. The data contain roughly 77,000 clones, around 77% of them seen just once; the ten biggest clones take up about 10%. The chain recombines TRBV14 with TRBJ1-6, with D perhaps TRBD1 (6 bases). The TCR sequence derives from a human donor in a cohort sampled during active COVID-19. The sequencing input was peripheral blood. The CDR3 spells CASSQGALPYNSPLHF. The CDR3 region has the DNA TGTGCCAGCAGCCAGGGGGCCCTTCCCTATAATTCACCCCTCCACTTT.